What follows are 30 T cell receptor beta chains derived from one specimen sequenced in a study of blood T cell repertoires in COVID-19. The table came from immunoSEQ multiplex PCR; TCRdb's copy has only in-frame clones and leaves some out. Of about 200,000 clones listed, roughly 81% are singletons. The sample comprised peripheral blood. The receptors here all came from a woman of 80 years or more with acute or convalescent COVID-19.

The CDR3 nucleotides are TGTGCCAGCAGCTCAGGGACTCTAGAGACCCAGTACTTC. The encoded protein is CASSSGTLETQYF. The chain carries TRBV7-6 and TRBJ2-5, with D possibly being TRBD2 (6 bases). Trimming took 4 bases from V and 4 from J, leaving 10 bases between them. Germline values: CDR1 SGHVS, CDR2 FNYEAQ. CDR3 length: 13 amino acids.

The V call is TRBV5-8, the J call TRBJ2-1, with TRBD1 matching 11 bases. This CDR3 contains 14 residues. Germline V lookup: CDR1 SGHTS, CDR2 YDEGEE. The ends lost 4 bases at V and 13 bases at J; junction bases unmatched: 10. CDR3 amino acids: CASSRKDRGQAQFF. CDR3 coding DNA: TGTGCCAGCAGCCGGAAGGACAGGGGGCAAGCACAGTTCTTC. The full variable domain, rest sourced from reference TRBV5-8 and TRBJ2-1, is EAGVTQSPTHLIKTRGQQATLRCSPISGHTSVYWYQQALGLGLQFLLWYDEGEERNRGNFPPRFSGRQFPNYSSELNVNALELEDSALYLCASSRKDRGQAQFFGPGTRLTVL.

The rearrangement links TRBV28 to TRBJ1-1; no clear D gene. Germline V gives CDR1 MDHEN, CDR2 SYDVKM. The CDR3 totals 10 residues. V lost 8 bases, J lost 7 bases, and 8 bases lay in between. The CDR3 loop reads CASGRNEAFF. CDR3 coding DNA: TGTGCCAGCGGCCGTAATGAAGCTTTCTTT.

The chain joins TRBV5-6 to TRBJ1-1, with 7 positions matching TRBD1. This CDR3 has 15 amino acids. Looked up from germline, CDR1 is SGHDT and CDR2 is YYEEEE. V shed 1 base and J 4 bases; nucleotides not matched to a gene: 7. CDR3 sequence reads: CASSLPDREVTEAFF. In DNA form, the CDR3 reads TGTGCCAGCAGCTTGCCCGACAGGGAGGTCACTGAAGCTTTCTTT.

The J gene is TRBJ2-3, the V gene TRBV9; 12 positions agree with TRBD2. The ends lost 4 bases at V and 3 bases at J; junction bases unmatched: 6. The V gene's germline CDR1 is SGDLS and CDR2 YYNGEE. CDR3 length: 16 residues. This chain's CDR3 is CASSSRTSGKTDTQYF. The CDR3 DNA is TGTGCCAGCAGCTCCCGGACTAGCGGGAAGACAGATACGCAGTATTTT.

As regards this clone: The identical CDR3 is also encoded by other nucleotide sequences in the sample. The chain is built from TRBV19 and TRBJ1-5; weak D call: TRBD1 (6 bases). The CDR3 sequence is 15 residues long. Germline CDR1 reads LNHDA; CDR2 reads SQIVND (reference sequence). V dropped 1 base and J dropped 5 bases, with 12 bases sitting between them. The CDR3 loop reads CASSIGTGPHQPQHF. DNA of the CDR3: TGTGCCAGTAGTATAGGCACAGGGCCTCATCAGCCCCAGCATTTT. Complete variable domain (other parts from reference TRBV19 and TRBJ1-5): DGGITQSPKYLFRKEGQNVTLSCEQNLNHDAMYWYRQDPGQGLRLIYYSQIVNDFQKGDIAEGYSVSREKKESFPLTVTSAQKNPTAFYLCASSIGTGPHQPQHFGDGTRLSIL.

The genes are TRBV4-1 and TRBJ2-4; 7 nucleotides match TRBD2. The CDR3 extends over 14 amino acids. J gave up 5 bases and V 4 bases, and 5 bases lay outside the gene matches. Germline V gives CDR1 MGHRA, CDR2 YSYEKL. CDR3 in DNA: TGCGCCAGCAGCCTCGGACTAGTGGAAAACATTCAGTACTTC. Residues: CASSLGLVENIQYF.

This clone was counted a few times. This chain joins TRBV27 and TRBJ2-1; 9 nucleotides agree with TRBD1. The V and J ends lost 8 bases and 5 bases, in that order; junction bases with no gene match: 7. Per the germline V gene, CDR1 is MNHEY and CDR2 is SMNVEV (reference sequence). The CDR3 is made up of 14 amino acids. The CDR3: CASGGTGQDNEQFF. CDR3 nucleotide sequence: TGTGCCAGCGGTGGGACAGGGCAAGACAATGAGCAGTTCTTC.

V and J are TRBV11-2 and TRBJ1-1; 7 bases fit TRBD1. The CDR3 consists of 15 residues. Germline loops: CDR1 SGHAT, CDR2 FQNNGV. The V gene end was trimmed by 1 base and the J gene end by 4 bases; junction bases not matched to a gene: 6. The DNA for the CDR3 is TGTGCCAGCAGCTTAGTCTTAAGACAGGGCACTGAAGCTTTCTTT. Protein: CASSLVLRQGTEAFF.

Comment on this clone: The sample holds other DNA sequences that translate to the same CDR3. The chain carries TRBV3-1 (or the pseudogene TRBV3-2) and TRBJ1-5; D not certain. Germline CDR1 reads LGHDT; CDR2 reads YNNKEL (reference sequence). Trimming stripped 0 bases from V and 5 bases from J, with 5 bases between. The CDR3 consists of 13 residues. The CDR3 spells CASSQDRDQPQHF. DNA for the CDR3: TGTGCCAGCAGCCAAGATCGAGATCAGCCCCAGCATTTT.

This CDR3 is CASSPQTGGLQPQHF. The CDR3 nucleotides are TGTGCCAGCAGCCCCCAGACAGGGGGATTGCAGCCCCAGCATTTT. The chain recombines TRBV7-2 with TRBJ1-5; 9 bases align to TRBD1. Per the germline V gene, CDR1 is SGHTA and CDR2 is FQGNSA. The CDR3 sequence is 15 residues long. The V and J ends lost 5 bases and 7 bases, in that order; junction bases with no gene match: 9.

The rearrangement links TRBV11-2 to TRBJ2-7; TRBD2 matches at 15 bases. The germline gives CDR1 SGHAT, CDR2 FQNNGV. Trimming cost V 1 base and J 7 bases; bases outside gene matches: 11. The CDR3 has 18 amino acids. The CDR3 DNA reads as TGTGCCAGCAGCTTAGTACCGGGACTAGCGGGAGGCCTGGGGGAGCAGTACTTC. Protein sequence: CASSLVPGLAGGLGEQYF.

The V and J genes are TRBV6-6 and TRBJ2-1, with 10 bases fitting TRBD2. Looked up from germline, CDR1 is MNHNY and CDR2 is SVGAGI (reference sequence). There are 13 residues in the CDR3. V dropped 6 bases and J dropped 11; count of bases not matched to a gene: 7. CDR3 DNA: TGTGCCAGCAGCCTTGGACTAGCGGACCAGCAGTTCTTC. The encoded protein is CASSLGLADQQFF.

This clone has a count of ten or more. This sequence joins TRBV25-1 and TRBJ1-4, with TRBD1 as a possible D gene (5 bases). V lost 4 bases and J lost 5, with 14 bases in between. The CDR3 sequence is 15 residues long. The germline gives CDR1 MGHDK, CDR2 SYGVNS. The CDR3 region is CASSGSRAGNEKLFF. The CDR3 DNA reads as TGTGCCAGCAGTGGTAGTAGGGCAGGGAATGAAAAACTGTTTTTT.

The chain employs TRBV11-3 and TRBJ2-1; possible D gene TRBD1, 6 bases. Germline V CDR1 and CDR2: SGHNT, YENEEA. The germline V and J ends were trimmed by 0 bases and 0 bases, with 12 bases remaining between them. The CDR3 is 17 amino acids. The CDR3 region is CASSLEGAASSYNEQFF. CDR3 bases: TGTGCCAGCAGCTTAGAGGGGGCAGCGTCCTCCTACAATGAGCAGTTCTTC.

This chain connects TRBV9 to TRBJ2-2; D is uncertain. V was trimmed by 2 bases and J by 1 base, leaving 12 bases between them. Germline V gene lookup returns CDR1 SGDLS and CDR2 YYNGEE. The CDR3 loop spans 16 amino acids. CDR3 bases: TGTGCCAGCAGCGTCGGCCTAGGAAAGAACACCGGGGAGCTGTTTTTT. Its translation: CASSVGLGKNTGELFF.

The J gene is TRBJ2-7, the V gene TRBV18; perhaps TRBD1 as D (6 bases). Trimming pared 3 bases from V and 6 bases from J, leaving 12 bases between. Germline values: CDR1 KGHSH, CDR2 LQKENI. The CDR3 contains 13 residues. The CDR3 DNA reads as TGTGCCAGCTCACCTACCGGGACATCCGAGCAGTACTTC. This translates into CASSPTGTSEQYF.

The table lists this clone with a few counts. V and J are TRBV29-1 and TRBJ1-1; D is undetermined. V was trimmed by 1 base and J by 5 bases, leaving 11 bases between them. The germline CDR1 and CDR2 sequences are SQVTM and ANQGSEA. The CDR3 is 13 amino acids. The CDR3 here is CSVEGADRTEAFF. The DNA for the CDR3 is TGCAGCGTTGAAGGAGCGGACCGGACTGAAGCTTTCTTT.

For the CDR3, the DNA is TGTGCCAGCAGCCCCTCTGTCGGGACAGGGGGATTCGGGGAGCTGTTTTTT. This gives the protein CASSPSVGTGGFGELFF. The rearrangement uses TRBV7-2 and TRBJ2-2, with 11 bases lining up with TRBD1. CDR1 is SGHTA and CDR2 is FQGNSA in the germline V gene. The junction had 12 bases not matched to a gene; V was cut back by 5 bases and J by 7 bases. This CDR3 has 17 residues.

The gene calls are TRBV5-1 and TRBJ2-1, with D possibly being TRBD1 (6 bases). The germline CDR1 and CDR2 sequences are SGHRS and YFSETQ. The CDR3 runs to 15 residues. Trimming took off 0 bases at V and 0 bases at J, with 7 bases between the two ends. The DNA of the CDR3 is TGCGCCAGCAGCTTGGCAGGGGTCTCCTACAATGAGCAGTTCTTC. It is translated as CASSLAGVSYNEQFF. Together with reference TRBV5-1 and TRBJ2-1, the CDR3 gives the full variable domain: KAGVTQTPRYLIKTRGQQVTLSCSPISGHRSVSWYQQTPGQGLQFLFEYFSETQRNKGNFPGRFSGRQFSNSRSEMNVSTLELGDSALYLCASSLAGVSYNEQFFGPGTRLTVL.

The CDR3, as DNA: TGTGCCAGCAGTGAATATAAGCAGGGTCTGGGTGGTGGCTACACCTTC. It is translated as CASSEYKQGLGGGYTF. The rearrangement joins TRBV25-1 to TRBJ1-2; possible D gene TRBD1, 5 bases. The CDR3 covers 16 residues. Germline V gene lookup returns CDR1 MGHDK and CDR2 SYGVNS. Trimming stripped 0 bases from V and 7 bases from J, with 18 bases between.

As regards this clone: Different DNA sequences within this sample yield the same CDR3. The chain employs TRBV28 and TRBJ2-7; D unresolved. There are 11 residues in the CDR3. V was cut by 2 bases and J by 5 bases, with 4 bases left in between. The germline V gene encodes CDR1 MDHEN and CDR2 SYDVKM. In DNA, the CDR3 is TGTGCCAGCAGTTTAGTCAACGAGCAGTACTTC. Its translation: CASSLVNEQYF. The variable domain in full, with the rest retrieved from reference TRBV28 and TRBJ2-7, is DVKVTQSSRYLVKRTGEKVFLECVQDMDHENMFWYRQDPGLGLRLIYFSYDVKMKEKGDIPEGYSVSREKKERFSLILESASTNQTSMYLCASSLVNEQYFGPGTRLTVT.

This sequence joins TRBV7-2 and TRBJ1-3; 9 bases are a match to TRBD1. Germline V CDR1 and CDR2: SGHTA, FQGNSA. The CDR3 loop spans 16 amino acids. J lost 2 bases, V lost 4 bases, and 6 bases had no gene match. Here the CDR3 DNA reads TGTGCCAGCAGCTCCACCGGGACAGGGCCTGGAAACACCATATATTTT. Translated: CASSSTGTGPGNTIYF.

The chain links TRBV2 to TRBJ2-3; the match to TRBD2 covers 14 bases. V shed 6 bases and J 6 bases; nucleotides not matched to a gene: 8. The germline gives CDR1 SNHLY, CDR2 FYNNEI. CDR3 length: 16 amino acids. The CDR3 region has the DNA TGTGCCAGCAGCCTGGGACTAGCGGGAGCATGGGATACGCAGTATTTT. It is translated as CASSLGLAGAWDTQYF.

J is TRBJ2-1 and V is TRBV4-3; TRBD2 agrees at 7 bases. Germline V gene data show CDR1 as LGHNA and CDR2 as YSLEER. The CDR3 extends over 19 amino acids. J lost 4 bases, V lost 0 bases, and 15 bases had no gene match. The CDR3 coding sequence is TGCGCCAGCAGCCAAGAACCCTTCAAGGGTGGGAGGGGATACAATGAGCAGTTCTTC. Its translation: CASSQEPFKGGRGYNEQFF.

The chain combines TRBV2 with TRBJ1-2; 9 nucleotides agree with TRBD1. The CDR3 spans 14 residues. The trim removed 5 bases at V and 2 bases at J, leaving 3 bases unmatched. Germline V gene sequence: CDR1 SNHLY, CDR2 FYNNEI. In DNA, the CDR3 is TGTGCCAGCAGTCCCGGGACAGGGAACTATGGCTACACCTTC. It is translated as CASSPGTGNYGYTF.

The rearrangement uses TRBV19 and TRBJ1-5, with a tentative D call TRBD1 (5 bases). V lost 8 bases, J lost 1 base, and 21 bases lay in between. The CDR3 is 17 amino acids. In germline, CDR1 is LNHDA, CDR2 SQIVND (reference sequence). The CDR3 DNA is TGTGCCAGTCACCCCCCCGCGGGAGGGGTAAGCAATCAGCCCCAGCATTTT. This sequence encodes CASHPPAGGVSNQPQHF.

This clone was detected only once. The V and J genes are TRBV10-3 and TRBJ2-1; the match to TRBD1 covers 8 bases. Germline CDR1 is ENHRY and CDR2 is SYGVKD. J was trimmed by 7 bases and V by 5 bases; bases with no gene match: 7. This CDR3 contains 14 residues. CDR3 DNA sequence: TGTGCCATCAGTCCCCTGACAGGGGCAAATGAGCAGTTCTTC. Translated, it gives CAISPLTGANEQFF.

The CDR3 DNA sequence: TGTGCCAGCAGCTTGGACAGTTACTCTGGAAACACCATATATTTT. As protein: CASSLDSYSGNTIYF. The rearrangement uses TRBV5-4 and TRBJ1-3; D call uncertain. Germline V gives CDR1 SGHNT, CDR2 YYREEE (reference sequence). CDR3 length: 15 residues. With 0 bases removed from V and 0 bases from J, the gap between germline ends came to 7 bases.

The J gene is TRBJ1-2, the V gene TRBV30; D unresolved. The germline V and J ends were trimmed by 0 bases and 5 bases, with 13 bases remaining between them. The CDR3 totals 14 residues. Germline CDR1 and CDR2: GTSNPN and SVGIG (reference sequence). CDR3 region: CAWSVGRVSYGYTF. DNA for the CDR3: TGTGCCTGGAGTGTAGGGAGGGTTTCGTATGGCTACACCTTC.